This T cell receptor beta chain comes out of a study of control samples from healthy donors and cancer patients (dated by TCRdb to about 2020). According to the germline V gene, CDR1 reads SGHRS and CDR2 reads YFSETQ. The CDR3 starts with the cysteine, ends with the phenylalanine, and has 18 residues. This entry keeps only the CDR3 DNA: 54 bases, framed from base 1. Libraries were made using the immunoSEQ multiplex PCR assay. Imported from immuneACCESS, the table was reduced by TCRdb to in-frame sequences with V and J called. These copies leave out some clones; in studies compared against another copy, an unresolved V gene accounts for under half, and the cause of the remainder is not known. Counted in this sample were about 95,000 clones; approximately 91% of them appeared once. The ten largest clones represent around 0.9% of the sample. As to this clone: Its antigen target is currently unknown. The sample holds no much larger clone one base away, and base qualities are not on file.

What was sequenced was blood. This receptor was obtained from a woman between 25 and 40 years old in good health. Recombination connected TRBV5-1 to TRBJ2-7; 8 central bases correspond to TRBD1. Near its end, the DNA agrees better with TRBJ2-1, so the J call may be wrong. The nucleotide sequence is TGCGCCAGCAGCGCCTCCAGCCGCGCTGGACAGGGCCTCAATGAGCAGTTCTTC. This is translated as CASSASSRAGQGLNEQFF.